The 11 T cell receptor beta chains in this list originate from one sample, sequenced in a study of blood T cells in healthy people across ages. Then a second PCR, running roughly 7 to 11 cycles, was carried out with a sample-barcoded 5' primer and a J-beta primer mix. One entry per CDR3 protein results from TCRdb running MiXCR on the 5' RACE reads. The sample yields around 800,000 distinct CDR3 sequences, roughly 24% seen once. A further study also used this sample, focusing on T cells of mothers and their children.

The material sequenced was blood. All receptors derive from a boy younger than 18 in good health.

This clonotype was recorded at least ten times. J is TRBJ2-1 and V is TRBV7-9; 10 bases fit TRBD2. J was trimmed by 2 bases and V by 5 bases; bases with no gene match: 6. Looked up from germline, CDR1 is SEHNR and CDR2 is FQNEAQ (reference sequence). The CDR3 is 16 amino acids. Here the CDR3 DNA reads TGTGCCAGCAGCCTTAAGCGGGAGGGCACCTACAATGAGCAGTTCTTC. Encoded protein: CASSLKREGTYNEQFF.

The chain recombines TRBV7-3 with TRBJ2-1, with TRBD1 as a possible D gene (6 bases). The J call may be faulty, since TRBJ2-7 better matches the DNA end. The CDR3 sequence is 15 residues long. Looked up from germline, CDR1 is SGHTA and CDR2 is FQGTGA. The CDR3 loop reads CASSLRGRGTDEQYF. The CDR3 nucleotides read TGTGCCAGCAGCTTAAGGGGCAGGGGAACGGACGAGCAGTACTTC.

This chain connects TRBV6-5 to TRBJ2-5; D unclear. The germline V gene encodes CDR1 MNHEY and CDR2 SVGAGI. Trimming took 0 bases from V and 2 from J, leaving 10 bases between them. This CDR3 has 15 amino acids. DNA of the CDR3: TGTGCCAGCAGTTACTCCCGGGCTATACAAGAGACCCAGTACTTC. Protein sequence: CASSYSRAIQETQYF.

This clonotype was seen more than once but under ten times. The rearrangement uses TRBV20-1 and TRBJ1-1, with D tentatively TRBD1 (5 bases). Looked up from germline, CDR1 is DFQATT and CDR2 is SNEGSKA (reference sequence). The CDR3 length is 14 residues. Deletions cut 6 bases from V and 4 bases from J, with 18 bases between. The CDR3 region is CSAPGGVGGTEAFF. CDR3 sequence (DNA): TGCAGTGCCCCCGGGGGGGTCGGGGGCACTGAAGCTTTCTTT.

This chain joins TRBV13 and TRBJ2-5; a possible D gene is TRBD1 (6 bases). The length of the CDR3 is 14 residues. Trimming pared 3 bases from V and 5 bases from J, leaving 13 bases between. Germline V gene lookup returns CDR1 PRHDT and CDR2 FYEKMQ (reference sequence). The CDR3 DNA is TGTGCCAGCAGCTTTGACCAGGGGTGGGAGACCCAGTACTTC. It yields the protein CASSFDQGWETQYF.

This chain connects TRBV2 to TRBJ2-5, with 7 nucleotides matching TRBD2. Germline V lookup: CDR1 SNHLY, CDR2 FYNNEI. Losses at the gene ends were 6 bases for V and 5 bases for J; bases not matched to a gene: 3. This CDR3 has 12 amino acids. The CDR3 region has the DNA TGTGCCAGCAGGTGGGAGGGGGAGACCCAGTACTTC. It specifies CASRWEGETQYF.

This clonotype has just a few counts. V and J are TRBV20-1 and TRBJ2-5, with TRBD1 as a possible D gene (6 bases). The better agreement between TRBJ2-7 and the DNA end casts doubt on the J call. In germline, CDR1 is DFQATT, CDR2 SNEGSKA (reference sequence). The CDR3 has 15 residues. The CDR3 sequence is CSARDLGQGRNEQYF. The CDR3 nucleotides read TGCAGTGCTAGAGATCTAGGGCAGGGGAGAAACGAGCAGTACTTC.

This clonotype appeared once. The genes are TRBV4-1 and TRBJ1-1; a possible D gene is TRBD1 (6 bases). This CDR3 is 14 amino acids long. V lost 4 bases and J lost 4, with 13 bases in between. Germline V CDR1 and CDR2: MGHRA, YSYEKL. The CDR3 region has the DNA TGCGCCAGCAGCCCTAACGACAGGAGCACTGAAGCTTTCTTT. Protein sequence: CASSPNDRSTEAFF.

This clonotype has more than one count but fewer than ten. This chain uses TRBV12-3 or TRBV12-4 with TRBJ1-1; D gene ambiguous. Trimming cost V 7 bases and J 6 bases, with 15 bases left between them. The CDR3 loop spans 13 amino acids. This CDR3 is CASTPWMGSEAFF. In DNA, the CDR3 is TGTGCCAGCACCCCGTGGATGGGCTCTGAAGCTTTCTTT.

This clonotype was counted a few times. The chain links TRBV27 to TRBJ2-3; either TRBD1 or TRBD2 may fit D (5 bases each). From germline, CDR1 is MNHEY and CDR2 SMNVEV (reference sequence). V dropped 2 bases and J dropped 4 bases, with 10 bases sitting between them. The CDR3 is made up of 14 amino acids. CDR3 in amino acids: CASSLLGESDTQYF. As DNA, the CDR3 is TGTGCCAGCAGTTTACTAGGGGAGTCAGATACGCAGTATTTT.

CDR3 in DNA: TGTGCCAGCACAGGGGCATATGGGGCCAACGTCCTGACTTTC. Its translation: CASTGAYGANVLTF. The rearrangement joins TRBV6-2 or TRBV6-3 to TRBJ2-6; possibly TRBD1 for D (6 bases). The CDR3 is 14 residues long. The ends were cut back, 7 bases at V and 3 bases at J, with 10 bases in the middle. Germline V gene data show CDR1 as MNHEY and CDR2 as SVGEGT.